This paragraph covers one T cell receptor (beta chain) sequence. The data derive from a study of T cell changes during pregnancy in multiple sclerosis. Assay used: immunoSEQ multiplex PCR; TCRdb lists only in-frame clones, some missing. The sample comprises about 44,000 clones, around 92% of which are singletons, and 1.3% rests with the top ten. The specimen sequenced was peripheral blood. The source of this sequence is a female donor with multiple sclerosis, enrolled in a pregnancy study.

The CDR3 sequence is CASSLFLTGLPPLGYEQYF. The CDR3 DNA sequence: TGTGCCAGCAGCTTATTTCTGACAGGTTTACCTCCTTTAGGCTACGAGCAGTACTTC. The rearrangement links TRBV11-2 to TRBJ2-7; D perhaps matches TRBD1 (6 bases). CDR1 SGHAT and CDR2 FQNNGV come from the germline V gene. V was trimmed by 2 bases and J by 3 bases, leaving 26 bases between them. The CDR3 consists of 19 residues.